Each of the 12 T cell receptor beta chains below was sequenced from the same sample in a study of shared clonotypes between healthy human individuals. TCRdb's table, derived via immunoSEQ multiplex PCR, lists solely in-frame clones and lacks some. The table includes around 1 million clones, 76% detected once. Sequenced input: memory CD4+ T cells sorted from blood. Indicated subset: CD45RA-negative fraction. Receptors originate from a man aged 18 to 29 in good health.

With respect to this clone: The sample has other DNA sequences that encode this CDR3 too. The chain uses TRBV6-5 and TRBJ1-2, with 7 nucleotides matching TRBD1. J was trimmed by 6 bases and V by 1 base; bases with no gene match: 2. The germline CDR1 and CDR2 sequences are MNHEY and SVGAGI. This CDR3 spans 13 amino acids. CDR3 in amino acids: CASSYLTGDGYTF. The CDR3 region has the DNA TGTGCCAGCAGTTACTTAACAGGGGATGGCTACACCTTC.

The rearrangement uses TRBV30 and TRBJ1-4; TRBD1 is a possible D gene (6 bases). The CDR3 has 13 amino acids. V dropped 3 bases and J dropped 10 bases, with 15 bases sitting between them. CDR1 and CDR2 (germline): GTSNPN, SVGIG (reference sequence). Here the CDR3 DNA reads TGTGCCTGGAGGGCCCAGGGGAAGGGAAAACTGTTTTTT. Translating gives CAWRAQGKGKLFF.

The V and J genes are TRBV30 and TRBJ2-7, with D maybe TRBD2 (6 bases). Germline V gene lookup returns CDR1 GTSNPN and CDR2 SVGIG (reference sequence). V was clipped by 1 base and J by 0 bases, with 7 bases between them. This CDR3 has 13 amino acids. Here the CDR3 reads CAWSDGSSYEQYF. The CDR3 bases are TGTGCCTGGAGTGACGGGAGCTCCTACGAGCAGTACTTC.

The chain couples TRBV6-1 to TRBJ1-4; unclear D gene. The CDR3 runs to 16 residues. V lost 0 bases to trimming and J lost 3 bases, with 11 bases between them. Germline lookup yields CDR1 MNHNS and CDR2 SASEGT. CDR3 DNA: TGTGCCAGCAGTGAAGCGTCGGTCCTAGCTAATGAAAAACTGTTTTTT. Protein: CASSEASVLANEKLFF.

The chain combines TRBV19 with TRBJ2-5; no clear D gene. The CDR3 is made up of 13 amino acids. V lost 1 base and J lost 5, with 8 bases in between. The germline gives CDR1 LNHDA, CDR2 SQIVND (reference sequence). This chain's CDR3 is CASSIGLLETQYF. CDR3 nucleotides: TGTGCCAGTAGTATAGGACTCCTGGAGACCCAGTACTTC.

This rearrangement joins TRBV6-1 to TRBJ1-2; possibly TRBD1 for D (5 bases). Trimming removed 4 bases at V and 2 bases at J, with 20 bases between. The CDR3 contains 17 residues. The germline gives CDR1 MNHNS, CDR2 SASEGT. Written as DNA, the CDR3 is TGTGCCAGCAGTGGAATGATGGGGCCCGGGAAAAACTATGGCTACACCTTC. Amino acid sequence: CASSGMMGPGKNYGYTF.

This clone appeared a few times. The V and J genes are TRBV10-2 and TRBJ1-1, with D unclear. From germline, CDR1 is WSHSY and CDR2 SAAADI. Trimming removed 7 bases from V and 6 bases from J, with 18 bases in between. The CDR3 length is 14 residues. Written as DNA, the CDR3 is TGCGCCAGCACATTGGACGGGTTCATCCCTGAAGCTTTCTTT. This sequence encodes CASTLDGFIPEAFF.

The rearrangement uses TRBV19 and TRBJ1-1; D call uncertain. CDR1 and CDR2 (germline): LNHDA, SQIVND (reference sequence). V was shortened by 3 bases and J by 0 bases, with 11 bases between the two germline ends. The CDR3 has 15 residues. The CDR3 is CASSISGGLNTEAFF. Written as DNA, the CDR3 is TGTGCCAGTAGTATTTCGGGCGGACTGAACACTGAAGCTTTCTTT.

This chain links TRBV7-2 with TRBJ2-3; 11 bases are shared with TRBD2. Losses at the gene ends were 5 bases for V and 4 bases for J; bases not matched to a gene: 8. The CDR3 is made up of 16 amino acids. The germline gives CDR1 SGHTA, CDR2 FQGNSA. The CDR3 spells CASSPRGLAVADTQYF. In DNA form, the CDR3 reads TGTGCCAGCAGCCCGAGGGGACTAGCGGTCGCAGATACGCAGTATTTT. The whole variable domain, remainder taken from reference TRBV7-2 and TRBJ2-3, is GAGVSQSPSNKVTEKGKDVELRCDPISGHTALYWYRQSLGQGLEFLIYFQGNSAPDKSGLPSDRFSAERTGGSVSTLTIQRTQQEDSAVYLCASSPRGLAVADTQYFGPGTRLTVL.

V gene TRBV7-2 combines with J gene TRBJ2-2; D tentatively reads TRBD1 or TRBD2 (6 bases each). CDR1 SGHTA and CDR2 FQGNSA come from the germline V gene. V was shortened by 4 bases and J by 6 bases, with 18 bases between the two germline ends. This CDR3 spans 16 amino acids. CDR3 sequence reads: CASSYGGKQGAGELFF. The CDR3 nucleotides read TGTGCCAGCAGCTATGGGGGGAAACAGGGTGCCGGGGAGCTGTTTTTT.

The rearrangement joins TRBV30 to TRBJ1-4; possible D gene TRBD1, 5 bases. The V gene's germline CDR1 is GTSNPN and CDR2 SVGIG (reference sequence). The V end lost 7 bases, the J end lost 4 bases, and 16 bases lay between the germline ends. The CDR3 covers 14 residues. The DNA of the CDR3 is TGTGCCTTGGGGGAGGGGCAGTTTAATGAAAAACTGTTTTTT. Residues: CALGEGQFNEKLFF. Drawing the rest from reference TRBV30 and TRBJ1-4, the complete variable domain is SQTIHQWPATLVQPVGSPLSLECTVEGTSNPNLYWYRQAAGRGLQLLFYSVGIGQISSEVPQNLSASRPQDRQFILSSKKLLLSDSGFYLCALGEGQFNEKLFFGSGTQLSVL.

This chain links TRBV6-5 with TRBJ1-5; D is unresolved. V shed 2 bases and J shed 9 bases, with 11 bases lying between them. CDR1 and CDR2 from the germline V gene are MNHEY and SVGAGI. The CDR3 has 13 residues. For the CDR3, the DNA is TGTGCCAGCAGTTACATGTCGGGGAGGCCCCAGCATTTT. It is translated as CASSYMSGRPQHF.